These T cell receptor beta chains were read from a single sample in a study of T cell repertoires in cytomegalovirus infection. Using its own MiXCR run on the reads, TCRdb lists one record per CDR3 protein. This sample has hundreds of thousands of distinct CDR3 sequences; about 40% occur once, and the top ten carry about 2.8%. Sequencing input: PBMCs. The receptor source for this set is a human donor in good health (CMV status not recorded). Some clones in this sample may be carry-over from other donors' samples. Both conserved end residues are part of each CDR3. Where a row states a size, it is once, few, many or the class of an expanded clone; other rows omit it.

J gene	V gene	clone size	CDR3 protein
TRBJ2-3	TRBV12-3/TRBV12-4	NA	CASRFTGTDTQYF
TRBJ1-1	TRBV7-3	NA	CASSSTGTGGTEAFF
TRBJ2-3	TRBV7-9	few	CASSLEDSADTQYF
TRBJ2-7	TRBV18	few	CASSRGPSGSIYEQYF
TRBJ2-3	TRBV6-1	many	CASRTSTDTQYF
TRBJ2-7	TRBV27	few	CASSLLATFYEQYF
TRBJ1-2	TRBV5-8	once	CASSLRTGDGRGYTF
TRBJ2-1	TRBV7-2	many	CASSLSYSARSSYNEQFF
TRBJ2-7	TRBV19	NA	CASSFGQGGSYEQYF
TRBJ1-5	TRBV4-3	NA	CASSQVRDRGNQPQHF
TRBJ1-6	TRBV7-2	many	CASSFSFDSPLHF
TRBJ2-1	TRBV6-6	few	CASRLGNEQFF
TRBJ2-7	TRBV6-2/TRBV6-3	many	CASSYLSGGGQTIYEQYF
TRBJ2-7	TRBV7-8	many	CASSWTSGGLSYEQYF
TRBJ2-3	TRBV5-4	NA	CASSSRPGDTQYF
TRBJ2-1	TRBV6-6	NA	CASSYSRQGGTYNEQFF
TRBJ1-4	TRBV5-6	NA	CASNRGARDEKLFF
TRBJ1-1	TRBV7-6	NA	CASSRGDREELEAFF
TRBJ2-3	TRBV29-1	NA	CSVVSLQSADTQYF
TRBJ2-5	TRBV28	NA	CASSFLQGGKETQYF
TRBJ1-2	TRBV5-4	many	CASSLEGYNYGYTF
TRBJ1-5	TRBV7-6	NA	CASSLDKGPQHF
TRBJ1-2	TRBV6-6	NA	CASNPQRQGAGYTF
TRBJ2-5	TRBV28	NA	CASSLASHKYF
TRBJ2-7	TRBV7-8	NA	CASSLGGLAGRGYEQYF
TRBJ1-2	TRBV4-1	few	CASSPGGSNYGYTF
TRBJ2-7	TRBV28	few	CASSALHWGAGSSYEQYF
TRBJ1-2	TRBV10-3	few	CAISDSSRSYGYTF
TRBJ1-5	TRBV28	NA	CGSSGTPTQHF
TRBJ1-1	TRBV6-5	few	CASSYPLGEAFF
TRBJ2-1	TRBV2	few	CASSVKGVPYNEQFF
TRBJ1-6	TRBV15	NA	CATRQARQDYFLDSPLHF
TRBJ2-1	TRBV19	NA	CATEAGSYNEQFF
TRBJ2-7	TRBV12-3/TRBV12-4	few	CASSGGNEYEQYF
TRBJ1-6	TRBV12-3/TRBV12-4	NA	CASNPTGLDNSPLHF
TRBJ2-7	TRBV7-6	few	CASRQGSSYEQYF
TRBJ1-2	TRBV25-1	few	CASNGGGLRGYGYTF
TRBJ2-2	TRBV20-1	NA	CSASGLLTGELFF
TRBJ2-7	TRBV7-6	NA	CASSQAPSSYEQYF
TRBJ2-3	TRBV11-2	NA	CASSLGLGGGGTDTQYF
TRBJ1-1	TRBV14	NA	CASSLLRGNTEALF
TRBJ1-2	TRBV20-1	NA	CSFTRPGQGRGGYTF
TRBJ2-7	TRBV7-2	few	CASSLLPGARPYEQYF
TRBJ1-1	TRBV4-1	NA	CASSQRDTGNTEALF
TRBJ1-5	TRBV28	NA	CASSLLAGIVAQHF
TRBJ1-4	TRBV4-2	NA	CASSQGRQGRANEKLFF
TRBJ1-5	TRBV10-3	NA	CAISARGGHQPQHF
TRBJ1-1	TRBV7-8	many	CASSSIGGRNTEAFF